Shown below are 17 T cell receptor beta chains from a single sample sequenced in a study of T-cell memory formation after mild COVID-19. Each CDR3 protein gets one entry after TCRdb re-called the 5' RACE reads with MiXCR. The repertoire holds fewer than 500,000 distinct CDR3 sequences, 20% to 25% seen once, with 12% in the top ten. Sequenced: PBMCs or a T cell subset sorted from them (not recorded which). The receptors were sampled from an adult woman who had mild COVID-19 (a few samples of this study predate the infection). Cell type and time point are not known.

The chain uses TRBV24-1 and TRBJ2-7; D is undetermined. Looked up from germline, CDR1 is KGHDR and CDR2 is SFDVKD. The CDR3 loop spans 11 amino acids. Trimming removed 7 bases from V and 6 bases from J, with 9 bases in between. The CDR3 DNA follows: TGTGCCACCAGCCTATATGGCGAGCAGTACTTC. The encoded protein is CATSLYGEQYF.

At least ten counts were recorded for this clonotype. The junction shows a germline mismatch at one end, possibly a read error. This sequence joins TRBV5-1 and TRBJ2-7; TRBD1 matches at 9 bases. The germline V gene encodes CDR1 SGHRS and CDR2 YFSETQ. The CDR3 is 15 residues long. CDR3 DNA sequence: TGTGCCAGCAGCTTGGGGACAGGGAGCTCCTACGAGCAGTACTTC. Amino acids: CASSLGTGSSYEQYF. The full variable domain, with the rest looked up from reference TRBV5-1 and TRBJ2-7, is KAGVTQTPRYLIKTRGQQVTLSCSPISGHRSVSWYQQTPGQGLQFLFEYFSETQRNKGNFPGRFSGRQFSNSRSEMNVSTLELGDSALYLCASSLGTGSSYEQYFGPGTRLTVT.

V is TRBV20-1 and J is TRBJ2-3; TRBD2 matches 8 bases. CDR3 length equals 13 residues. With V trimmed by 6 bases and J by 6 bases, 8 bases remained unmatched. The germline V gene has CDR1 DFQATT and CDR2 SNEGSKA (reference sequence). CDR3 loop: CSARRGGLDTQYF. CDR3 bases: TGCAGTGCCAGACGCGGGGGGCTGGATACGCAGTATTTT.

This sequence joins TRBV6-5 and TRBJ2-1, with a possible D match to TRBD2 (6 bases). The CDR3 contains 16 residues. With 5 bases removed from V and 2 bases from J, the gap between germline ends came to 16 bases. Looked up from germline, CDR1 is MNHEY and CDR2 is SVGAGI. The CDR3 DNA is TGTGCCAGCAGTCCCTCCCGAGCGGGCGCCTACAATGAGCAGTTCTTC. Translated: CASSPSRAGAYNEQFF.

The chain is built from TRBV27 and TRBJ1-2; D is unclear. The CDR3 runs to 13 residues. Germline V CDR1 and CDR2: MNHEY, SMNVEV (reference sequence). V lost 4 bases and J lost 2, with 8 bases in between. This CDR3 is CASSSRANYGYTF. The CDR3 nucleotides read TGTGCCAGCAGTTCCCGGGCGAACTATGGCTACACCTTC.

The chain has TRBV7-2 and TRBJ2-5; 12 bases agree with TRBD2. J was trimmed by 5 bases and V by 3 bases; bases with no gene match: 7. The CDR3 has 16 amino acids. Germline CDR1 and CDR2: SGHTA and FQGNSA. The CDR3 reads CASSLTSGSPEETQYF. The DNA for the CDR3 is TGTGCCAGCAGCTTGACTAGCGGGAGCCCCGAGGAGACCCAGTACTTC. Full variable domain (missing parts from reference TRBV7-2 and TRBJ2-5): GAGVSQSPSNKVTEKGKDVELRCDPISGHTALYWYRQSLGQGLEFLIYFQGNSAPDKSGLPSDRFSAERTGGSVSTLTIQRTQQEDSAVYLCASSLTSGSPEETQYFGPGTRLLVL.

In its sample, this clonotype was seen a few times. In DNA, the CDR3 is TGTGCCACCAGCAGAGTACGAGCCCCGGGACAGGGGGTGTCTGGGGCCAACGTCCTGACTTTC. Protein: CATSRVRAPGQGVSGANVLTF. This sequence joins TRBV15 and TRBJ2-6; 11 positions match TRBD1. Germline loops: CDR1 LNHNV, CDR2 YYDKDF (reference sequence). The CDR3 is made up of 21 amino acids. Trimming removed 1 base from V and 1 base from J; junction bases left unmatched: 12.

The chain couples TRBV12-3 or TRBV12-4 to TRBJ2-1; the match to TRBD2 covers 9 bases. This CDR3 comprises 15 residues. The V gene end was trimmed by 6 bases and the J gene end by 8 bases; junction bases not matched to a gene: 11. DNA of the CDR3: TGTGCCAGCAGCTTGCGGGGGGGCGCTGGCGATGAGCAGTTCTTC. Encoded protein: CASSLRGGAGDEQFF.

The chain combines TRBV11-2 with TRBJ2-5, with 10 bases matching TRBD2. The CDR3 extends over 18 amino acids. CDR1 and CDR2 from the germline V gene are SGHAT and FQNNGV. V trimming: 0 bases; J trimming: 1 base; junction bases outside the gene matches: 8. The CDR3 region has the DNA TGTGCCAGCAGCTTAGATCCCCGACTAGCGGGTCTCCAAGAGACCCAGTACTTC. It translates to CASSLDPRLAGLQETQYF.

The chain combines TRBV3-2 with TRBJ2-5; the table's D call of TRBD1 was not tested on the DNA. TRBV3-2 is flagged as a pseudogene. The CDR3 contains 12 residues. The CDR3 coding sequence is TGTGCCACCCCCCCTTACCAAGAGACCCAGTACTTC. The encoded protein is CATPPYQETQYF.

This clonotype was detected only a few times. This chain connects TRBV12-3 or TRBV12-4 to TRBJ2-2; unclear D gene. The CDR3 is 15 amino acids. Trimming removed 5 bases from V and 5 bases from J, with 15 bases in between. CDR3: CASSMAELGTGELFF. The CDR3 DNA sequence: TGTGCCAGCAGTATGGCTGAGTTGGGGACCGGGGAGCTGTTTTTT.

This clonotype was seen a handful of times. This chain uses TRBV27 with TRBJ1-5; 9 positions match TRBD1. Germline V gives CDR1 MNHEY, CDR2 SMNVEV (reference sequence). V dropped 2 bases and J dropped 7; count of bases not matched to a gene: 6. The CDR3 has 15 amino acids. The CDR3 DNA sequence: TGTGCCAGCAGTTTAATGAGACAGGGGGGCCAGCCCCAGCATTTT. It is translated as CASSLMRQGGQPQHF.

The V call is TRBV9, the J call TRBJ2-7, with 9 nucleotides matching TRBD2. The CDR3 extends over 14 amino acids. V shed 3 bases and J 5 bases; nucleotides not matched to a gene: 6. CDR1 and CDR2 from the germline V gene are SGDLS and YYNGEE. Here the CDR3 DNA reads TGTGCCAGCAGCGAGAGCGGGAGGAACGACGAGCAGTACTTC. This encodes CASSESGRNDEQYF.

The chain links TRBV7-2 to TRBJ2-3; perhaps D is TRBD1 or TRBD2 (6 bases each). The CDR3 covers 15 residues. The V and J ends lost 4 bases and 4 bases respectively, with 15 bases between them. CDR1 is SGHTA and CDR2 is FQGNSA in the germline V gene. The CDR3, as DNA: TGTGCCAGCAGCTCCCTGACAGGCGGGGCAGATACGCAGTATTTT. Translation gives CASSSLTGGADTQYF.

This sequence joins TRBV20-1 and TRBJ2-7, with 9 bases matching TRBD2. Trimming cost V 2 bases and J 4 bases; bases outside gene matches: 6. Germline lookup yields CDR1 DFQATT and CDR2 SNEGSKA (reference sequence). The CDR3 is 14 residues long. The DNA for the CDR3 is TGCAGTGCTAGAATAGCGGGAGACGCATACGAGCAGTACTTC. This gives the protein CSARIAGDAYEQYF.

This chain connects TRBV12-3 or TRBV12-4 to TRBJ2-2, with 8 positions matching TRBD2. The CDR3 runs 15 residues. V lost 3 bases and J lost 6; bases outside the gene matches: 6. CDR3 DNA: TGTGCCAGCAGTTTTTCCGGACTAGCCGCCGGGGAGCTGTTTTTT. This encodes CASSFSGLAAGELFF.

The rearrangement uses TRBV5-1 and TRBJ2-3; TRBD2 aligns across 11 bases. The J segment lost 5 bases and the V segment lost 0 bases, leaving 2 bases of the junction unmatched. The germline V gene has CDR1 SGHRS and CDR2 YFSETQ. CDR3 size: 15 residues. In DNA form, the CDR3 reads TGCGCCAGCAGCTTGGGCCTAGCGGGGGGAGATACGCAGTATTTT. This codes for CASSLGLAGGDTQYF.